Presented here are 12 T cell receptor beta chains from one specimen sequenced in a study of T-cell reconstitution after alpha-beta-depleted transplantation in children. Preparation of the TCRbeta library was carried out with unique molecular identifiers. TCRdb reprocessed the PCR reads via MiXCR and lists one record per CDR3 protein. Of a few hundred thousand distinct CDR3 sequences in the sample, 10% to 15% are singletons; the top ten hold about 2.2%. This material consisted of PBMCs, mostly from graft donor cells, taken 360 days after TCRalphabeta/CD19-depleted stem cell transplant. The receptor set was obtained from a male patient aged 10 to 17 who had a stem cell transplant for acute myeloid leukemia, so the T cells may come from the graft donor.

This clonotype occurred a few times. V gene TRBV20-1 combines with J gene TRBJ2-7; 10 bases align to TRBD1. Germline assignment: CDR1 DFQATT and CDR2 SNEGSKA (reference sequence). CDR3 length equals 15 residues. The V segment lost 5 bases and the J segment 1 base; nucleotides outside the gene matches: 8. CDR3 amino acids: CSAGDAGQGSYEQYF. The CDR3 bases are TGCAGTGCTGGCGACGCGGGACAGGGGTCCTACGAGCAGTACTTC.

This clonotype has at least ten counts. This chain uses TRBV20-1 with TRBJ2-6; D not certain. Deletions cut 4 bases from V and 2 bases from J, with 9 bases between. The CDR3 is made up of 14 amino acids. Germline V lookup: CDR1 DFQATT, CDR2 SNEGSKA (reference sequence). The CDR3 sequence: CSAIWSPGANVLTF. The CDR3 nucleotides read TGCAGTGCTATTTGGTCCCCTGGGGCCAACGTCCTGACTTTC.

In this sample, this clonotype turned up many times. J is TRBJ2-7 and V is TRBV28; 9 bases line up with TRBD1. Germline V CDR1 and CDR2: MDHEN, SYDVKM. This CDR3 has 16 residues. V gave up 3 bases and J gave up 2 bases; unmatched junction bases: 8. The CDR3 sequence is CASSLSGDRVTYEQYF. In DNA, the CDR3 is TGTGCCAGCAGTTTGAGCGGGGACAGGGTGACCTACGAGCAGTACTTC.

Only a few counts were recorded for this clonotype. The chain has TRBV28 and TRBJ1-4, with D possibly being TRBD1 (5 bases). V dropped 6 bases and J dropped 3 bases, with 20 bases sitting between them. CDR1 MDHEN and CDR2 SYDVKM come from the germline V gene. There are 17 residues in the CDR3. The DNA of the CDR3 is TGTGCCAGCAGCCTAGAGCCCCAGGGTGCGCCTAATGAAAAACTGTTTTTT. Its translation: CASSLEPQGAPNEKLFF.

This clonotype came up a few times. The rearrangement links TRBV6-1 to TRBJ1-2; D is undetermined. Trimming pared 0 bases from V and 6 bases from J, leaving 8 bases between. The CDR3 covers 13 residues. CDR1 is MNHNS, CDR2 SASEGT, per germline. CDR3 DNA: TGTGCCAGCAGTGAAGCCCGGGGAAATGGCTACACCTTC. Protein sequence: CASSEARGNGYTF.

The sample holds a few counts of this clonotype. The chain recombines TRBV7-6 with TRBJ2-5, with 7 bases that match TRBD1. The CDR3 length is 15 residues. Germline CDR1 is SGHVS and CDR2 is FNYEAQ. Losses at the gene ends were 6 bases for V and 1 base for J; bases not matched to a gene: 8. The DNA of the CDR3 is TGTGCCAGCAGTCGAATACAGGGGCGCCAAGAGACCCAGTACTTC. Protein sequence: CASSRIQGRQETQYF.

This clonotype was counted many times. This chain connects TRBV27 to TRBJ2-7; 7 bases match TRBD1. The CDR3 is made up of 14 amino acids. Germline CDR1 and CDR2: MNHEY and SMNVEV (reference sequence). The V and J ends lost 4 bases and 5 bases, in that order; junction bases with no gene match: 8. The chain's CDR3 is CASSSRTGMNEQYV. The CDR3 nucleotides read TGTGCCAGCAGTTCGCGGACAGGTATGAACGAGCAGTACGTC.

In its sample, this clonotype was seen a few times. The CDR3 DNA reads TGTGCCAGCAGCCAAGAGGTCCCGACAGGGAGGGATCAGCCCCAGCATTTT. It translates to CASSQEVPTGRDQPQHF. V gene TRBV4-2 combines with J gene TRBJ1-5; 7 bases align to TRBD1. Germline CDR1 and CDR2: LGHNA and YNFKEQ. CDR3 size: 17 residues. V lost 0 bases to trimming and J lost 5 bases; unmatched junction nucleotides: 10.

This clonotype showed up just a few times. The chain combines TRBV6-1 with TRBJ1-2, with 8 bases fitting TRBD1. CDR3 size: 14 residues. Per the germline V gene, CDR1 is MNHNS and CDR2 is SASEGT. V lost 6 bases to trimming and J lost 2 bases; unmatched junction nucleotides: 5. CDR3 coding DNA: TGTGCCAGCAGACCTGACAGGGGCAACTATGGCTACACCTTC. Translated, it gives CASRPDRGNYGYTF.

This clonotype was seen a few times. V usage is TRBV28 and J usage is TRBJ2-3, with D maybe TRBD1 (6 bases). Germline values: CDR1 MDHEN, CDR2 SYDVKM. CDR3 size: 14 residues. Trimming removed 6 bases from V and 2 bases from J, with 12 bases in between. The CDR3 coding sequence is TGTGCCAGCAGCCCGGGACACCTCACAGATACGCAGTATTTT. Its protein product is CASSPGHLTDTQYF. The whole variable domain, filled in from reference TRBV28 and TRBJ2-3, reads DVKVTQSSRYLVKRTGEKVFLECVQDMDHENMFWYRQDPGLGLRLIYFSYDVKMKEKGDIPEGYSVSREKKERFSLILESASTNQTSMYLCASSPGHLTDTQYFGPGTRLTVL.

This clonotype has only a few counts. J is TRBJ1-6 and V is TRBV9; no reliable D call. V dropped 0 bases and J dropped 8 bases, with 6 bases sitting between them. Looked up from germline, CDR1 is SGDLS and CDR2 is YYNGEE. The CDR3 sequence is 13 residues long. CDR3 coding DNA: TGTGCCAGCAGCGTAGCCGGGTATTCACCCCTCCACTTT. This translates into CASSVAGYSPLHF.

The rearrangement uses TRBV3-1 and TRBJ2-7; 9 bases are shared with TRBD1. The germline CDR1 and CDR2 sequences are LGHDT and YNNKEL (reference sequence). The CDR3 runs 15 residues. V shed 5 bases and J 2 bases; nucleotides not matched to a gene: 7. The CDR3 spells CASSKTGQGTYEQYF. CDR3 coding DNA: TGTGCCAGCAGCAAGACTGGACAGGGGACCTACGAGCAGTACTTC.